The 9 T cell receptor beta chains reported below all come from one sample, sequenced in a study of radiotherapy plus CTLA-4 blockade in lung cancer. TCRdb's copy holds only in-frame clones and misses some; the assay was immunoSEQ multiplex PCR. The profile shows 85,000 to 90,000 clones, approximately 79% of them singletons. Sequenced here: peripheral blood, sampled from a patient treated with radiotherapy plus ipilimumab. The source of these receptors is a human donor with non-small cell lung cancer that progressed on radiotherapy plus ipilimumab.

This chain links TRBV6-1 with TRBJ2-1; D is unresolved. CDR1 is MNHNS, CDR2 SASEGT, per germline. The CDR3 contains 14 residues. V shed 8 bases and J shed 7 bases, with 18 bases lying between them. The CDR3 sequence: CASFWALGGNEQFF. The CDR3 DNA follows: TGTGCCAGCTTTTGGGCACTGGGTGGGAATGAGCAGTTCTTC.

The chain recombines TRBV6-1 with TRBJ2-7, with TRBD1 identical over 9 bases. The germline V gene has CDR1 MNHNS and CDR2 SASEGT. The CDR3 extends over 15 amino acids. The V segment lost 6 bases and the J segment 3 bases; nucleotides outside the gene matches: 9. The CDR3, as DNA: TGTGCCAGCAGCCACCGGGACAGGGATCACTACGAGCAGTACTTC. Protein: CASSHRDRDHYEQYF.

This clone was seen a handful of times. This rearrangement joins TRBV5-1 to TRBJ2-7, with D possibly being TRBD1 (5 bases). V dropped 3 bases and J dropped 5 bases, with 9 bases sitting between them. CDR1 is SGHRS, CDR2 YFSETQ, per germline. The CDR3 spans 12 residues. The chain's CDR3 is CASSSGLDEQYF. The CDR3 DNA follows: TGCGCCAGCAGCTCAGGGCTGGACGAGCAGTACTTC.

V is TRBV5-1 and J is TRBJ2-1; the D is unclear. V was clipped by 0 bases and J by 4 bases, with 5 bases between them. Germline lookup yields CDR1 SGHRS and CDR2 YFSETQ. The CDR3 has 13 residues. The CDR3 sequence is CASSLGLYNEQFF. The CDR3 DNA sequence: TGCGCCAGCAGCTTGGGGCTGTACAATGAGCAGTTCTTC.

This clone was seen many times. This rearrangement joins TRBV27 to TRBJ1-1; 7 nucleotides align to TRBD1. Germline lookup yields CDR1 MNHEY and CDR2 SMNVEV (reference sequence). The CDR3 is made up of 14 amino acids. V lost 6 bases, J lost 0 bases, and 4 bases stayed unmatched. The CDR3 loop reads CASRRTGLNTEAFF. Here the CDR3 DNA reads TGTGCCAGCAGAAGGACAGGCCTGAACACTGAAGCTTTCTTT.

The rearrangement joins TRBV4-1 to TRBJ2-2, with D hard to call. The CDR3 consists of 15 residues. Trimming shortened V by 0 bases and J by 11 bases, and 16 bases separated the two germline ends. Germline V gene data show CDR1 as MGHRA and CDR2 as YSYEKL. This CDR3 is CASSQEVQALGELFF. The CDR3 DNA follows: TGCGCCAGCAGCCAAGAGGTCCAGGCGCTCGGCGAGCTGTTTTTT.

The CDR3, as DNA: TGCGCCAGCAGCTTGTCGCAGGGAGGGATGACTGAAGCTTTCTTT. Protein product: CASSLSQGGMTEAFF. The chain joins TRBV5-1 to TRBJ1-1; possible D gene TRBD1, 5 bases. Germline-derived CDR1 and CDR2 are SGHRS and YFSETQ. The CDR3 spans 15 residues. Trimming removed 1 base at V and 5 bases at J, with 15 bases between.

The chain links TRBV28 to TRBJ2-7, with TRBD1 identical over 12 bases. Germline V gene sequence: CDR1 MDHEN, CDR2 SYDVKM. After removal of 2 bases from V and 3 bases from J, the junction contained 2 bases not matched to a gene. CDR3 length equals 15 residues. CDR3 bases: TGTGCCAGCAGTTTAGGGACAGGGGGCCTCTACGAGCAGTACTTC. Protein: CASSLGTGGLYEQYF. Using reference TRBV28 and TRBJ2-7 for the parts outside the CDR3, the full variable domain is DVKVTQSSRYLVKRTGEKVFLECVQDMDHENMFWYRQDPGLGLRLIYFSYDVKMKEKGDIPEGYSVSREKKERFSLILESASTNQTSMYLCASSLGTGGLYEQYFGPGTRLTVT.

The J gene is TRBJ1-1, the V gene TRBV28; D perhaps matches TRBD1 (5 bases). V was trimmed by 8 bases and J by 4 bases, leaving 17 bases between them. Germline lookup yields CDR1 MDHEN and CDR2 SYDVKM. The CDR3 spans 14 residues. The DNA of the CDR3 is TGTGCCAGCGGTAATCCAGGGACGATCACTGAAGCTTTCTTT. Its protein product is CASGNPGTITEAFF.